This TCR beta chain was sequenced in a study of T cells in Graves' hyperthyroidism and ophthalmopathy. TCR beta CDR3 regions were amplified from RNA transcripts. HTBI primers drove first-round RT-PCR of the TCR CDR3. Using its own MiXCR run on the multiplex PCR reads, TCRdb lists one record per CDR3 protein. The sample yields hundreds of thousands of distinct CDR3 sequences, less than 25% seen once. Germline CDR1 reads SGDLS; CDR2 reads YYNGEE. The CDR3 covers 16 residues. Between the trimmed V and J ends, which lost 4 bases and 0 bases, there was a span of 17 bases. Ophthalmopathy in the patients scored at least 3 on Clinical Activity Score and at least 4 on NOSPECS grade, lasting under 3 months. Diagnoses were established using clinical symptoms, serum thyroxine and TRAb, thyroid ultrasound and orbital computed tomography. Extraction of PBMCs used 7.5 to 10 ml of fresh peripheral blood.

The sample comprised blood. V gene TRBV9 combines with J gene TRBJ2-7; a possible D gene is TRBD1 (7 bases). The clonotype comes from a man aged 25-45 years with Graves' ophthalmopathy. The CDR3 loop is CASSPRGDSHSYEQYF. The DNA of the CDR3 is TGTGCCAGCAGCCCTAGGGGGGACAGCCACTCCTACGAGCAGTACTTC.